This TCR beta chain emerged from a study of shared clonotypes between healthy human individuals. Study-wide context: Donor composition was a couple of women and a few men, aged 18 to 49.

The repertoire was sequenced with immunoSEQ multiplex PCR; TCRdb's copy has only in-frame clones and lacks some. The top ten clones hold roughly 0.15% of a sample with roughly 2.5 million clones, approximately 94% of them seen once. The CDR3 is 11 amino acids. Trimming removed 8 bases at V and 6 bases at J, with 8 bases between. CDR1 and CDR2 from the germline V gene are MDHEN and SYDVKM. The study's findings and limits: Generation probabilities were higher for clonotypes shared across all four sorted-subset donors than for unshared ones. Larger estimated richness was generally seen in naive subsets than in memory subsets.

Donors comprised healthy HIV-negative adults lacking recent acute infections or vaccinations. This clone was seen once. The antigen is not known. Material for sequencing was naive CD4+ T cells sorted from blood. Subset in this sample: CD45RA+ positively selected. The V gene is TRBV28, the J gene TRBJ2-1, with TRBD2 as a possible D gene (5 bases). The clonotype comes from a man in his late teens or twenties in good health. The CDR3 loop is CASGTSNEQFF. In DNA form, the CDR3 reads TGTGCCAGCGGTACTAGCAATGAGCAGTTCTTC.